Sequencing of this TCR beta chain was carried out in a study of identical twins. Study-wide findings and caveats: The more abundant beta clonotypes in cord blood had fewer insertions, and memory repertoires did not show this.

This clonotype appeared many times. Its antigen is not identified. TCRdb re-derived calls from the 5' RACE reads in MiXCR, one entry per CDR3 protein. The sample lists more than 400,000 distinct CDR3 sequences, over 12% occurring once. Trimming took off 3 bases at V and 7 bases at J, with 16 bases between the two ends. Germline-derived CDR1 and CDR2 are LGHNT and FRNRAP. The CDR3 covers 15 residues. A further study also used this sample, focusing on yellow fever vaccine responses in identical twins.

The V call is TRBV12-5, the J call TRBJ2-1; tentatively, D is TRBD1 or TRBD2 (5 bases each). The clonotype comes from a woman younger than 30 in good health. The specimen was CD4+ T cells sorted from blood. This CDR3 is CASGLGTLGGNEQFF. DNA of the CDR3: TGTGCTAGTGGTTTAGGGACCCTTGGGGGTAATGAGCAGTTCTTC.